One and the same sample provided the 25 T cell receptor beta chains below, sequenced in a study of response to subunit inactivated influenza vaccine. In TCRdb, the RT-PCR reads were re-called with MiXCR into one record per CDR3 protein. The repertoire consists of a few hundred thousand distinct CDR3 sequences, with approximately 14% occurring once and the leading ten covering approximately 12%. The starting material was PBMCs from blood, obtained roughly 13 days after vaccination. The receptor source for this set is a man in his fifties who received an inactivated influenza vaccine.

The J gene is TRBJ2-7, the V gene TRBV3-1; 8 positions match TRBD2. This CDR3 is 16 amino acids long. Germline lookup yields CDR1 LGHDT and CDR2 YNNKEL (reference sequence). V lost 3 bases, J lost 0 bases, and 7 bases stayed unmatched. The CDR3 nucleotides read TGTGCCAGCAGCCACGAAGCGGGGGTTAGCTCCTACGAGCAGTACTTC. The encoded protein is CASSHEAGVSSYEQYF.

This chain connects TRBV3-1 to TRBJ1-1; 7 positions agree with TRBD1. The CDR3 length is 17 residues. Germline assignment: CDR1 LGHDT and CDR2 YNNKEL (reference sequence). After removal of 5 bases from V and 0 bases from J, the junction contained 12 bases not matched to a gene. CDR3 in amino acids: CASSSRDSTYLNTEAFF. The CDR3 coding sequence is TGTGCCAGCAGCTCCCGGGACAGCACGTACTTGAACACTGAAGCTTTCTTT.

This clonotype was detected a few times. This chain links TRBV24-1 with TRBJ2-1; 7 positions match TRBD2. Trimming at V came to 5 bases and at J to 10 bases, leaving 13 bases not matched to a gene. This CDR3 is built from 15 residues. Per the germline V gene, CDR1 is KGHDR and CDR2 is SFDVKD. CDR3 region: CATSVSSGKPIEQFF. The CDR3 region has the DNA TGTGCCACCAGTGTTTCTAGCGGAAAGCCAATCGAGCAGTTCTTC.

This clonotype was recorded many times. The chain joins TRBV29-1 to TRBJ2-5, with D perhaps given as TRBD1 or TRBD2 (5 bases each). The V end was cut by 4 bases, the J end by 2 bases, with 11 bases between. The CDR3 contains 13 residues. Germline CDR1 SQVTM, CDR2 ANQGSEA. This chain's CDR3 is CSVGRETQETQYF. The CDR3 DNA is TGCAGCGTTGGCAGGGAGACTCAAGAGACCCAGTACTTC.

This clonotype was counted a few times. DNA for the CDR3: TGTGCCAGCAGCAATATACAGGGTGCCAATCAGCCCCAGCATTTT. It is translated as CASSNIQGANQPQHF. This chain links TRBV21-1 with TRBJ1-5; TRBD1, the D gene given by the table, was not confirmed from the DNA. TRBV21-1 is deemed a pseudogene. The CDR3 spans 15 residues.

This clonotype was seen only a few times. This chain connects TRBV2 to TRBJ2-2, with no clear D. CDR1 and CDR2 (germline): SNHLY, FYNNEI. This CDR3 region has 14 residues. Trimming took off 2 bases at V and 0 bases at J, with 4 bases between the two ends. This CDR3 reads CASSEKTNTGELFF. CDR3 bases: TGTGCCAGCAGTGAAAAAACGAACACCGGGGAGCTGTTTTTT. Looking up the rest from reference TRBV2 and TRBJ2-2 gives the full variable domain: EPEVTQTPSHQVTQMGQEVILRCVPISNHLYFYWYRQILGQKVEFLVSFYNNEISEKSEIFDDQFSVERPDGSNFTLKIRSTKLEDSAMYFCASSEKTNTGELFFGEGSRLTVL.

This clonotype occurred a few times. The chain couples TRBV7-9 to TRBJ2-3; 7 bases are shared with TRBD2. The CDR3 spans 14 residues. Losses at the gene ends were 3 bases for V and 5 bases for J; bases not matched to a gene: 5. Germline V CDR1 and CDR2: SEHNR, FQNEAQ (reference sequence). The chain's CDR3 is CASSFRGGEDTQYF. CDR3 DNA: TGTGCCAGCAGCTTTAGGGGAGGGGAAGATACGCAGTATTTT.

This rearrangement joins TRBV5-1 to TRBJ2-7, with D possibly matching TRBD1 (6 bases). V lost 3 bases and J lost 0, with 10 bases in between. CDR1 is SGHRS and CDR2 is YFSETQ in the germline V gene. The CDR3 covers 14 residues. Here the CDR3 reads CASSYRTDSYEQYF. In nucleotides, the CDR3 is TGCGCCAGCAGCTACAGGACAGACTCCTACGAGCAGTACTTC.

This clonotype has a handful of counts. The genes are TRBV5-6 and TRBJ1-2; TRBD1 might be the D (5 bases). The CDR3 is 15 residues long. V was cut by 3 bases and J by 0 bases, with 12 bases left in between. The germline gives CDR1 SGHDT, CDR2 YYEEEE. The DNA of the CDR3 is TGTGCCAGCAGCTCTTGGACGACAGCTAACTATGGCTACACCTTC. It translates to CASSSWTTANYGYTF.

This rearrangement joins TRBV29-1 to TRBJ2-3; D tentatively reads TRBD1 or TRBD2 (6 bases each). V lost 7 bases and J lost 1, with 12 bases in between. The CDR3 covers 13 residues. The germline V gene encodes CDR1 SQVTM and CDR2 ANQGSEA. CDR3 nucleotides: TGCAGCGCCGCTCGGGGGCGCACAGATACGCAGTATTTT. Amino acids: CSAARGRTDTQYF.

CDR3 region: CASSLRESGAEAFF. The CDR3 nucleotides are TGCGCCAGCAGCTTGCGAGAGAGCGGGGCTGAAGCTTTCTTT. The chain uses TRBV5-1 and TRBJ1-1; D ambiguous. The V gene lost 1 base and the J gene lost 6 bases, with 13 bases spanning the gap. Per the germline V gene, CDR1 is SGHRS and CDR2 is YFSETQ. This CDR3 region has 14 residues.

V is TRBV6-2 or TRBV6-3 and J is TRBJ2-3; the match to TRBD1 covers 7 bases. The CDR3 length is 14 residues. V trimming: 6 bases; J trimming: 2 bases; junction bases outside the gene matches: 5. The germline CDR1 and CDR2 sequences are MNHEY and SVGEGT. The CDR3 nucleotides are TGTGCCAGCAGACAGGGGCCCGACACAGATACGCAGTATTTT. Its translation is CASRQGPDTDTQYF.

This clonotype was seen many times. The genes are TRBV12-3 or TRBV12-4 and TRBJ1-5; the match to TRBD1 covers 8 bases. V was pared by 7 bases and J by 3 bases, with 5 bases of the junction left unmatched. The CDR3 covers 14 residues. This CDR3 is CASTWGQVNQPQHF. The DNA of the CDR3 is TGTGCCAGCACCTGGGGACAGGTCAATCAGCCCCAGCATTTT.

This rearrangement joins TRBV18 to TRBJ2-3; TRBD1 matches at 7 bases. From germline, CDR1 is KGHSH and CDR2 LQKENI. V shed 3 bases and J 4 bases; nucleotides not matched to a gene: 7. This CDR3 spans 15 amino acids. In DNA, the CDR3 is TGTGCCAGCTCACCTTTCGGGGACAGACCAGATACGCAGTATTTT. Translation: CASSPFGDRPDTQYF.

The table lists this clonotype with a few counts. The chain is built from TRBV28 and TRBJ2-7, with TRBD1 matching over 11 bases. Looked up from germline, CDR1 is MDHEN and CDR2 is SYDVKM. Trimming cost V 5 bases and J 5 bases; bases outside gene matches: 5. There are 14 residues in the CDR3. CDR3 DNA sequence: TGTGCCAGCAGTCCCCGGGACAGGGGGGACGAGCAGTACTTC. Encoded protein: CASSPRDRGDEQYF.

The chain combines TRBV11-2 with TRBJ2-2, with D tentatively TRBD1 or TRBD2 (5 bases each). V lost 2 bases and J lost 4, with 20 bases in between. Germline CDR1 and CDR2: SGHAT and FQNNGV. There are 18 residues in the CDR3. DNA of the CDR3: TGTGCCAGCAGCTTATTCTCGGGGCGGTGGGCGTCCACCGGGGAGCTGTTTTTT. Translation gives CASSLFSGRWASTGELFF.

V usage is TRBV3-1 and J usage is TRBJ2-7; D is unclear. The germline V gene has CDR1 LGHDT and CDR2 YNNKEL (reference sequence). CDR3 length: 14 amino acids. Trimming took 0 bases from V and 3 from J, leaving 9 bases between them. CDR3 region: CASSQDIEGYEQYF. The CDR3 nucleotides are TGTGCCAGCAGCCAAGACATAGAAGGCTACGAGCAGTACTTC.

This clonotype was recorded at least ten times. CDR3 protein: CASSLSGGVQETQYF. The DNA of the CDR3 is TGTGCCAGCAGTTTAAGCGGGGGGGTTCAAGAGACCCAGTACTTC. The rearrangement uses TRBV28 and TRBJ2-5, with 10 bases matching TRBD2. CDR3 length: 15 amino acids. The trim removed 2 bases at V and 2 bases at J, leaving 2 bases unmatched. Germline CDR1 MDHEN, CDR2 SYDVKM.

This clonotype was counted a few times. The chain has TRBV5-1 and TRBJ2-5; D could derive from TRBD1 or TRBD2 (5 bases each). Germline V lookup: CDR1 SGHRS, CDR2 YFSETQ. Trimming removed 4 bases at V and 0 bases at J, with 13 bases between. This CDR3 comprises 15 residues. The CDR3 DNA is TGCGCCAGCAGCCCGGGACGGTCGTACCAAGAGACCCAGTACTTC. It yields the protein CASSPGRSYQETQYF.

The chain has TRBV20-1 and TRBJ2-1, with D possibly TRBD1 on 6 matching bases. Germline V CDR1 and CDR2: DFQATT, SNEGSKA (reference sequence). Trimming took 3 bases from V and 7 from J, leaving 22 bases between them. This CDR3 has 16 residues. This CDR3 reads CSASGQGRRQYNEQFF. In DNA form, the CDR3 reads TGCAGTGCTAGCGGCCAGGGGCGCCGTCAGTATAATGAGCAGTTCTTC.

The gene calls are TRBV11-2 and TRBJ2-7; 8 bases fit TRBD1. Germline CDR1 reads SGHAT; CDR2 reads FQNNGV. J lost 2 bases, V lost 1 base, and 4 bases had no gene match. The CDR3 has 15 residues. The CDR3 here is CASSLGGQGTYEQYF. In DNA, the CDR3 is TGTGCCAGCAGCTTAGGTGGACAGGGAACCTACGAGCAGTACTTC.

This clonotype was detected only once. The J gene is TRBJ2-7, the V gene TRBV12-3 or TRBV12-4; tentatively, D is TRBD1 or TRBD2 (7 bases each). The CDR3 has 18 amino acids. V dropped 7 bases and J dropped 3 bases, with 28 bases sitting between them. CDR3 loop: CASTLRGRGLTGVYEQYF. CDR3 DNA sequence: TGTGCCAGCACCCTTAGGGGTAGGGGACTAACAGGGGTCTACGAGCAGTACTTC.

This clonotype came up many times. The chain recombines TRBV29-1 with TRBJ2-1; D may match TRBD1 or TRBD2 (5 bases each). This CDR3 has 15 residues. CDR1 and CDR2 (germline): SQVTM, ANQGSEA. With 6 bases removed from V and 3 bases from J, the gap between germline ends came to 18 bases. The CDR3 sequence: CSVSGTPEGYNEQFF. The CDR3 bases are TGCAGCGTGTCCGGGACCCCCGAGGGCTACAATGAGCAGTTCTTC.

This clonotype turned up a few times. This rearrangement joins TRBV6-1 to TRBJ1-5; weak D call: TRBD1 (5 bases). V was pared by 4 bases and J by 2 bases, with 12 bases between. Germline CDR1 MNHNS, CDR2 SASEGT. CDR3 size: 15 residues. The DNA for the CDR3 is TGTGCCAGCAGTGTGAGCAGGGTGGGCAATCAGCCCCAGCATTTT. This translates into CASSVSRVGNQPQHF.

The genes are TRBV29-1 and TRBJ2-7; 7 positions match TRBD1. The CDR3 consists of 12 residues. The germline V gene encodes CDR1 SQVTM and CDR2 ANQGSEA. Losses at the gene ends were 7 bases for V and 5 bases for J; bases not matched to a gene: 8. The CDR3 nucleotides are TGCAGCGCAACAGGGGTGGAGGACGAGCAGTACTTC. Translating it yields CSATGVEDEQYF.